The 11 T cell receptor beta chains presented below share a single source sample, sequenced in a study of T-cell memory formation after mild COVID-19. TCRdb ran MiXCR on the 5' RACE reads and lists one entry per CDR3 protein. This sample carries about 400,000 distinct CDR3 sequences, approximately 15% of them seen once, and the ten largest clones take 22%. The sample consisted of PBMCs or a T cell subset sorted from them (not recorded which). The receptors shown here come from a young man who had mild COVID-19 (a few samples of this study predate the infection). Cell type and time point are not known.

This clonotype was seen a few times. The gene calls are TRBV20-1 and TRBJ2-5; 8 bases map to TRBD2. CDR1 and CDR2 (germline): DFQATT, SNEGSKA (reference sequence). Losses at the gene ends were 5 bases for V and 5 bases for J; bases not matched to a gene: 13. This CDR3 region has 15 residues. The CDR3 sequence: CSAPRGSGVRETQYF. The CDR3 DNA follows: TGCAGTGCTCCCCGTGGTAGCGGGGTAAGGGAGACCCAGTACTTC.

V and J are TRBV4-2 and TRBJ1-2; 7 positions agree with TRBD1. Germline values: CDR1 LGHNA, CDR2 YNFKEQ. This CDR3 has 15 residues. Trimming took 3 bases from V and 7 from J; bases not matched to a gene: 11. The CDR3 is CASSHRDSPQSGYTF. CDR3 sequence (DNA): TGTGCCAGCAGCCACAGGGACAGTCCCCAAAGTGGCTACACCTTC.

There are many counts of this clonotype. The chain carries TRBV5-1 and TRBJ2-1, with D possibly being TRBD2 (5 bases). V was cut by 1 base and J by 9 bases, with 17 bases left in between. The CDR3 runs 15 residues. Germline values: CDR1 SGHRS, CDR2 YFSETQ. The CDR3 bases are TGCGCCAGCAGCTTGAGGACTCCTCGGTTGGGTGAGCAGTTCTTC. Its translation is CASSLRTPRLGEQFF.

J is TRBJ2-3 and V is TRBV16; D remains ambiguous. Germline V gene sequence: CDR1 KGHSY, CDR2 FQNENV. This CDR3 comprises 15 residues. V lost 1 base to trimming and J lost 8 bases, with 16 bases between them. In DNA form, the CDR3 reads TGTGCCAGCAGCCAATTGGGCGGCCCGGCCGGTACGCAGTATTTT. Its translation is CASSQLGGPAGTQYF. Variable domain in full (rest from reference TRBV16 and TRBJ2-3): GEEVAQTPKHLVRGEGQKAKLYCAPIKGHSYVFWYQQVLKNEFKFLISFQNENVFDETGMPKERFSAKCLPNSPCSLEIQATKLEDSAVYFCASSQLGGPAGTQYFGPGTRLTVL.

This clonotype was recorded a few times. The V and J genes are TRBV7-2 and TRBJ2-5; D unclear. There are 13 residues in the CDR3. Germline loops: CDR1 SGHTA, CDR2 FQGNSA. Trimming cost V 4 bases and J 5 bases, with 11 bases left between them. The CDR3 sequence is CASSSRVSETQYF. As DNA, the CDR3 is TGTGCCAGCAGCTCCCGGGTCAGTGAGACCCAGTACTTC.

The chain is built from TRBV6-1 and TRBJ1-5; D ambiguous. The ends were cut back, 8 bases at V and 9 bases at J, with 14 bases in the middle. The germline V gene has CDR1 MNHNS and CDR2 SASEGT. CDR3 length equals 12 residues. The CDR3 DNA reads as TGTGCCAGCGGGCCCGTGGCAGGGCCCCAGCATTTT. As protein: CASGPVAGPQHF.

The chain recombines TRBV5-1 with TRBJ2-2; a weak D match, TRBD2 (6 bases). The CDR3 runs 17 residues. Trimming removed 0 bases at V and 4 bases at J, with 16 bases between. Per the germline V gene, CDR1 is SGHRS and CDR2 is YFSETQ. This chain's CDR3 is CASSLGISAGLTGELFF. CDR3 coding DNA: TGCGCCAGCAGCTTGGGAATTTCTGCGGGGCTCACCGGGGAGCTGTTTTTT.

The V call is TRBV12-3 or TRBV12-4, the J call TRBJ2-7; D may be TRBD1 or TRBD2 (5 bases each). Deletions cut 2 bases from V and 5 bases from J, with 7 bases between. The CDR3 length is 12 residues. The CDR3 sequence is CASSLRGHEQYF. The DNA for the CDR3 is TGTGCCAGCAGTTTACGGGGCCACGAGCAGTACTTC.

This clonotype has just a few counts. This chain joins TRBV27 and TRBJ2-1, with D unresolved. The CDR3 has 14 amino acids. Germline loops: CDR1 MNHEY, CDR2 SMNVEV (reference sequence). Between the trimmed V and J ends, which lost 5 bases and 4 bases, there was a span of 12 bases. The CDR3 coding sequence is TGTGCCAGCAGTCCAAATTTCGGGTACAATGAGCAGTTCTTC. Translating it yields CASSPNFGYNEQFF.

This clonotype occurred many times. This chain connects TRBV12-3 or TRBV12-4 to TRBJ2-7; D is tentatively TRBD1 or TRBD2 (5 bases each). This CDR3 has 14 residues. With 6 bases removed from V and 3 bases from J, the gap between germline ends came to 15 bases. CDR3 region: CASSPGQSIYEQYF. CDR3 sequence (DNA): TGTGCCAGCAGCCCGGGGCAAAGCATCTACGAGCAGTACTTC.

This clonotype turned up a few times. The V call is TRBV5-1, the J call TRBJ2-1; D is perhaps TRBD1 (5 bases). CDR1 is SGHRS, CDR2 YFSETQ, per germline. The CDR3 spans 15 residues. The V end lost 4 bases, the J end lost 7 bases, and 18 bases lay between the germline ends. CDR3 amino acids: CASSLRVTSGNEQFF. In nucleotides, the CDR3 is TGCGCCAGCAGCCTCCGGGTCACCTCAGGGAATGAGCAGTTCTTC.